These 28 T cell receptor beta chains originate from one sample sequenced in a study of blood T cell repertoires in COVID-19. Measured with immunoSEQ multiplex PCR; TCRdb has only the in-frame clones, and not every one. The sample carries about 76,000 clones, roughly 85% recorded once. The specimen sequenced was peripheral blood. The receptors were sampled from a man aged 30-40 years with acute or convalescent COVID-19.

This clone was seen more than once but under ten times. This rearrangement joins TRBV4-2 to TRBJ2-7; 7 positions match TRBD1. Germline V gene lookup returns CDR1 LGHNA and CDR2 YNFKEQ. The CDR3 is 13 amino acids. V trimming: 2 bases; J trimming: 2 bases; junction bases outside the gene matches: 0. CDR3 in amino acids: CASSQQGAYEQYF. The CDR3 DNA reads as TGTGCCAGCAGCCAACAGGGGGCCTACGAGCAGTACTTC.

The chain's CDR3 is CASSRTGDNQPQHF. The DNA for the CDR3 is TGTGCCAGCTCACGTACAGGGGATAATCAGCCCCAGCATTTT. This chain uses TRBV18 with TRBJ1-5; TRBD1 agrees at 7 bases. The CDR3 consists of 14 residues. Looked up from germline, CDR1 is KGHSH and CDR2 is LQKENI. The J segment lost 4 bases and the V segment lost 4 bases, leaving 4 bases of the junction unmatched.

The chain couples TRBV25-1 to TRBJ1-6; 8 nucleotides align to TRBD1. The CDR3 has 15 amino acids. Trimming removed 0 bases from V and 10 bases from J; junction bases left unmatched: 5. From germline, CDR1 is MGHDK and CDR2 SYGVNS. The CDR3 loop reads CASSEYRQGRSPLHF. The CDR3 DNA reads TGTGCCAGCAGTGAATATAGACAGGGGAGATCACCCCTCCACTTT.

This chain connects TRBV9 to TRBJ2-4; 11 nucleotides line up with TRBD1. Germline V gives CDR1 SGDLS, CDR2 YYNGEE. V trimming: 0 bases; J trimming: 6 bases; junction bases outside the gene matches: 8. The CDR3 sequence is 17 residues long. CDR3 residues: CASSVAASGTGGNIQYF. CDR3 coding DNA: TGTGCCAGCAGCGTAGCCGCGTCCGGGACAGGGGGAAACATTCAGTACTTC. Full variable domain (remainder filled in from reference TRBV9 and TRBJ2-4): DSGVTQTPKHLITATGQRVTLRCSPRSGDLSVYWYQQSLDQGLQFLIQYYNGEERAKGNILERFSAQQFPDLHSELNLSSLELGDSALYFCASSVAASGTGGNIQYFGAGTRLSVL.

The sample holds one count of this clone. The chain couples TRBV9 to TRBJ2-1, with D uncertain. With 4 bases removed from V and 12 bases from J, the gap between germline ends came to 17 bases. The CDR3 spans 13 residues. Germline CDR1 reads SGDLS; CDR2 reads YYNGEE. In DNA form, the CDR3 reads TGTGCCAGCAGCCCCCATCGACTGTCAGTGCAGTTCTTC. This gives the protein CASSPHRLSVQFF.

The chain employs TRBV19 and TRBJ1-3, with D possibly being TRBD1 (5 bases). The CDR3 sequence is 13 residues long. Germline V gene sequence: CDR1 LNHDA, CDR2 SQIVND (reference sequence). V lost 9 bases and J lost 2, with 11 bases in between. CDR3 protein: CASRGGTGNTIYF. The CDR3 DNA is TGTGCCAGCCGCGGGGGGACTGGAAACACCATATATTTT.

The table lists this clone with a count of one. The chain combines TRBV28 with TRBJ2-6; 7 nucleotides line up with TRBD1. CDR1 and CDR2 (germline): MDHEN, SYDVKM. V lost 5 bases and J lost 0; bases outside the gene matches: 7. The CDR3 is made up of 17 amino acids. CDR3 bases: TGTGCCAGCAGTACCGGGACAGCTGTCTCTGGGGCCAACGTCCTGACTTTC. This translates into CASSTGTAVSGANVLTF.

The rearrangement links TRBV6-2 or TRBV6-3 to TRBJ1-5; tentatively, D is TRBD1 (5 bases). The germline CDR1 and CDR2 sequences are MNHEY and SVGEGT. The V and J ends lost 3 bases and 3 bases respectively, with 9 bases between them. The CDR3 length is 14 residues. The CDR3 loop is CASSYLTDNQPQHF. DNA of the CDR3: TGTGCCAGCAGTTATCTGACAGACAATCAGCCCCAGCATTTT.

The chain is built from TRBV3-1 (or the pseudogene TRBV3-2) and TRBJ2-3; 8 bases are a match to TRBD2. V lost 0 bases and J lost 3; bases outside the gene matches: 8. Germline V gives CDR1 LGHDT, CDR2 YNNKEL (reference sequence). CDR3 length: 17 residues. In DNA form, the CDR3 reads TGTGCCAGCAGCCAAGATAGTTTGGCGGGAGGAACAGATACGCAGTATTTT. It is translated as CASSQDSLAGGTDTQYF.

This chain links TRBV10-2 with TRBJ1-5; TRBD1 matches at 9 bases. V lost 5 bases and J lost 5; bases outside the gene matches: 4. This CDR3 has 14 amino acids. Germline assignment: CDR1 WSHSY and CDR2 SAAADI. The CDR3 DNA reads TGCGCCAGCAGTTGGGACAGGGCGGATCAGCCCCAGCATTTT. This translates into CASSWDRADQPQHF.

The DNA for the CDR3 is TGTGCCAGTGACGTGGGCAGAATGAACACTGAAGCTTTCTTT. It codes for CASDVGRMNTEAFF. The chain has TRBV19 and TRBJ1-1; D not resolved. CDR1 and CDR2 from the germline V gene are LNHDA and SQIVND (reference sequence). The ends were cut back, 8 bases at V and 0 bases at J, with 13 bases in the middle. The CDR3 loop spans 14 amino acids.

The chain carries TRBV6-2 or TRBV6-3 and TRBJ2-1, with 10 positions matching TRBD2. Trimming at V came to 5 bases and at J to 6 bases, leaving 7 bases not matched to a gene. The CDR3 is 15 amino acids. Germline V lookup: CDR1 MNHEY, CDR2 SVGEGT. The CDR3: CASSPGTSAINEQFF. For the CDR3, the DNA is TGTGCCAGCAGTCCCGGGACTAGCGCGATCAATGAGCAGTTCTTC.

This clone was seen more than once but under ten times. V usage is TRBV5-1 and J usage is TRBJ2-1; 15 bases map to TRBD2. The CDR3 spans 17 residues. Germline values: CDR1 SGHRS, CDR2 YFSETQ. The V segment lost 3 bases and the J segment 12 bases; nucleotides outside the gene matches: 13. CDR3 residues: CASSYYPGLAGGGGQFF. The CDR3 region has the DNA TGCGCCAGCAGCTACTACCCGGGACTAGCGGGAGGAGGGGGGCAGTTCTTC.

J is TRBJ1-1 and V is TRBV28; D ambiguous. This CDR3 contains 11 residues. Germline loops: CDR1 MDHEN, CDR2 SYDVKM. Trimming stripped 4 bases from V and 8 bases from J, with 8 bases between. CDR3 DNA sequence: TGTGCCAGCAGTTCGAACATCGAAGCTTTCTTT. This translates into CASSSNIEAFF.

This clone was seen a handful of times. The chain recombines TRBV30 with TRBJ2-2, with TRBD1 as a possible D gene (6 bases). V was trimmed by 8 bases and J by 7 bases, leaving 14 bases between them. Germline loops: CDR1 GTSNPN, CDR2 SVGIG (reference sequence). The CDR3 is made up of 12 amino acids. CDR3 sequence (DNA): TGTGCCACACGACAGGCCCTCGGGGAGCTGTTTTTT. It is translated as CATRQALGELFF.

Comments on this clone: The germline gene is not matched at one end of the junction; a read error may be the cause. The rearrangement links TRBV27 to TRBJ2-7, with 9 bases aligning to TRBD2. There are 13 residues in the CDR3. In germline, CDR1 is MNHEY, CDR2 SMNVEV (reference sequence). DNA of the CDR3: TGTGCCAGCAGCCTCTCTGCCCGTAAGACTAGCGGATTC. Translated, it gives CASSLSARKTSGF.

This clone ranks as medium-sized. V usage is TRBV19 and J usage is TRBJ1-1; tentative D call: TRBD1 (6 bases). This CDR3 has 13 residues. V lost 4 bases, J lost 7 bases, and 13 bases lay in between. Germline-derived CDR1 and CDR2 are LNHDA and SQIVND (reference sequence). CDR3 in DNA: TGTGCCAGTAGTAGCCTCTACAGGGATGAAGCTTTCTTT. Its protein product is CASSSLYRDEAFF.

The V and J genes are TRBV28 and TRBJ1-5; 7 bases align to TRBD1. Trimming at V came to 5 bases and at J to 0 bases, leaving 10 bases not matched to a gene. The CDR3 contains 17 residues. CDR1 is MDHEN, CDR2 SYDVKM, per germline. The CDR3 nucleotides are TGTGCCAGCAGTCCCCGACAGGGCTCTTATAGCAATCAGCCCCAGCATTTT. Its protein is CASSPRQGSYSNQPQHF.

This clone was counted a single time. V is TRBV4-1 and J is TRBJ1-6, with 8 nucleotides matching TRBD1. Per germline, CDR1 MGHRA and CDR2 YSYEKL. The CDR3 sequence is 18 residues long. Trimming removed 0 bases from V and 1 base from J; junction bases left unmatched: 5. In DNA form, the CDR3 reads TGCGCCAGCAGCCAAGACCCGGACAGGGCTTCCTATAATTCACCCCTCCACTTT. Its protein product is CASSQDPDRASYNSPLHF.

The chain uses TRBV6-2 or TRBV6-3 and TRBJ1-2; TRBD1 agrees at 9 bases. CDR1 MNHEY and CDR2 SVGEGT come from the germline V gene. Trimming cost V 4 bases and J 6 bases; bases outside gene matches: 0. This CDR3 spans 12 amino acids. The DNA for the CDR3 is TGTGCCAGCAGTTGGGACAGGGATGGCTACACCTTC. It specifies CASSWDRDGYTF.

The chain recombines TRBV6-5 with TRBJ2-5; D is ambiguous. Germline V gives CDR1 MNHEY, CDR2 SVGAGI. Trimming shortened V by 6 bases and J by 5 bases, and 7 bases separated the two germline ends. The CDR3 runs 11 residues. The CDR3 nucleotides are TGTGCCAGCAGCGCGAGTGAGACCCAGTACTTC. Amino acids: CASSASETQYF.

The chain couples TRBV2 to TRBJ2-7; tentatively, D is TRBD1 (5 bases). CDR1 is SNHLY and CDR2 is FYNNEI in the germline V gene. The CDR3 length is 14 residues. Trimming removed 4 bases from V and 3 bases from J, with 13 bases in between. CDR3 DNA sequence: TGTGCCAGCAGTGTGCAGGGTTCCGGCTACGAGCAGTACTTC. It specifies CASSVQGSGYEQYF.

This clone is classed as medium-sized. V gene TRBV11-2 combines with J gene TRBJ2-1; unclear D gene. Deletions cut 4 bases from V and 0 bases from J, with 10 bases between. Germline loops: CDR1 SGHAT, CDR2 FQNNGV. This CDR3 has 15 residues. Written as DNA, the CDR3 is TGTGCCAGCAGCTGGGCTCCCAGCTCCTACAATGAGCAGTTCTTC. It codes for CASSWAPSSYNEQFF.

This clone was recorded a few times. The chain joins TRBV28 to TRBJ1-5; D gene unclear. Germline V gene lookup returns CDR1 MDHEN and CDR2 SYDVKM. V dropped 7 bases and J dropped 5 bases, with 15 bases sitting between them. The CDR3 contains 14 residues. In DNA, the CDR3 is TGTGCCAGCACCCTGCTAGGGAGAGATCAGCCCCAGCATTTT. This sequence encodes CASTLLGRDQPQHF.

The rearrangement links TRBV19 to TRBJ2-3; D might be TRBD1 (6 bases). Germline V CDR1 and CDR2: LNHDA, SQIVND (reference sequence). V lost 8 bases and J lost 2, with 17 bases in between. CDR3 length: 15 residues. CDR3 coding DNA: TGTGCCAGTGGCCGACAGGCCCGCCACACAGATACGCAGTATTTT. Protein sequence: CASGRQARHTDTQYF. The full variable domain, completed using reference TRBV19 and TRBJ2-3, is DGGITQSPKYLFRKEGQNVTLSCEQNLNHDAMYWYRQDPGQGLRLIYYSQIVNDFQKGDIAEGYSVSREKKESFPLTVTSAQKNPTAFYLCASGRQARHTDTQYFGPGTRLTVL.

V usage is TRBV19 and J usage is TRBJ2-1; 9 nucleotides agree with TRBD2. Germline V gene lookup returns CDR1 LNHDA and CDR2 SQIVND (reference sequence). The ends lost 4 bases at V and 1 base at J; junction bases unmatched: 2. The CDR3 contains 15 residues. This CDR3 reads CASSRTSGSYNEQFF. Written as DNA, the CDR3 is TGTGCCAGTAGTAGAACTAGCGGGTCCTACAATGAGCAGTTCTTC.

The chain is built from TRBV7-3 and TRBJ2-3; the match to TRBD1 covers 7 bases. J was trimmed by 2 bases and V by 2 bases; bases with no gene match: 4. The CDR3 totals 15 residues. Germline assignment: CDR1 SGHTA and CDR2 FQGTGA. CDR3 coding DNA: TGTGCCAGCAGCTTACTAGGGGGCCCCACAGATACGCAGTATTTT. The encoded protein is CASSLLGGPTDTQYF.

The rearrangement links TRBV7-2 to TRBJ2-3; D unresolved. The CDR3 extends over 11 amino acids. The V end was cut by 2 bases, the J end by 5 bases, with 2 bases between. Germline values: CDR1 SGHTA, CDR2 FQGNSA. DNA of the CDR3: TGTGCCAGCAGCTTACAAGATACGCAGTATTTT. It yields the protein CASSLQDTQYF.